This T cell receptor (beta chain) was sequenced during a study of Ad26.COV2.S vaccination and SARS-CoV-2 variants (dated by TCRdb to the early 2020s). At the level of the whole study: TCRbeta repertoire sequencing served as the tool for gauging how specific and how broad the SARS-CoV-2-reactive T cell receptors were following Ad26.COV2.S vaccination. The TCR-sequenced set comprised about 32 samples: about 19 Ad26.COV2.S vaccine recipients, 5 placebo recipients and 8 SARS-CoV-2 convalescent individuals. Study-wide conclusions, independent of this receptor: Substantial breadth of spike-specific CD8+ and CD4+ T cell responses was reported after vaccination. Vaccine and placebo recipients had similar non-spike TCR breadth, a finding consistent with the vaccine containing only spike. Ad26.COV2.S recipients had higher spike-specific TCR breadth than placebo recipients (P = 0.0014). According to the authors, total T cell responses may have been underestimated by the TCR breadth and depth analyses.

The immunoSEQ Assay was used to sequence TCRbeta CDR3 regions. After extraction, genomic DNA underwent amplification by bias-controlled multiplex PCR, followed by high-throughput sequencing. The source study handled its data this way. To quantify the absolute abundance of each unique TCRbeta CDR3 region, sequences were collapsed and filtered. T cell fraction was estimated by normalization of TCRbeta template counts to usable DNA, with usable DNA being measured through amplification of reference genes present in all nucleated cells. Repertoire TCRs were annotated as SARS-CoV-2-specific when V gene, CDR3 amino acid sequence and J gene were exactly matched to a known reactive TCR set. MIRA supplied the reference SARS-CoV-2 TCR set, which was filtered for enrichment in COVID-19-positive ImmuneCODE repertoires so that public or cross-reactive TCRs were removed. Based on the MIRA antigens, annotated TCRs were further analysed at the level of specific ORF or position within ORF. Breadth was defined as the number of annotated unique rearrangements divided by the total number of unique productive rearrangements, and depth was defined as the summed frequency of the annotated unique rearrangements. Two-sided Wilcoxon rank-sum tests were applied when comparing TCR breadth between groups. TCRdb retrieved this table from immuneACCESS and kept in-frame rearrangements only. Not all clones are present; in checked studies, unresolved V genes account for under half, and no reason is known for the remainder. V and J calls and clone size are those listed in that table; D and trimming were worked out from the DNA. In all, the sample holds around 170,000 clones, and around nine tenths of those were seen once. Under 7.5% of the sample lies in the top ten.

Details on this clone: What this receptor recognizes is not known. No clone much larger than this one lies a single base away; base qualities are absent.

According to the study, the label for this sample's time point signals: individuals recovered from natural SARS-CoV-2 infection. CDR1 and CDR2, per the germline V gene, are MNHEY and SVGAGI. The CDR3 covers 16 residues, taking in both the cysteine and the phenylalanine. Only the CDR3 DNA stays, 48 bases, in frame from base 1. Germline trimming: 0 bases from V, 7 bases from J; junction bases outside gene matches: 4. The sequencing here drew on peripheral blood, taken after recovery from COVID-19. The receptor chain draws on TRBV6-5 and TRBJ2-1, with 12 bases in between that match TRBD1. The sequence derives from a human donor who had recovered from COVID-19. The DNA reads TGTGCCAGCAGTTACTCGGGACAGGGGGCGCGGAATGAGCAGTTCTTC. Its protein reads: CASSYSGQGARNEQFF.